A single T cell receptor (beta chain) is shown here with its context. Its antigen is not identified. CDR3 length equals 17 residues. Germline lookup yields CDR1 SGHRS and CDR2 YFSETQ. The trim removed 5 bases at V and 4 bases at J, leaving 9 bases unmatched. These data belong to a study of cytomegalovirus exposure and HLA in healthy donors. Across the whole study: Early released data had approximately 86 million unique TCRs, all coming from HLA-typed donors. Whole-study findings and limits: Researchers catalogued some 160 TCR beta chains as cytomegalovirus-associated.

The PCR used 60 Vbeta and 13 Jbeta primers. Authors' methods: A later analysis tallied approximately 80 million unique TCR beta chains, approximately 11 million of them shared. This table comes from immunoSEQ multiplex PCR, and its TCRdb copy is limited to in-frame clones, with some not included. V, J and clone size were drawn from that table, and D and trimming were deduced from the DNA. The data contain more than 100,000 clones, around 67% of them seen just once; the ten biggest clones take up around 4.5%. Input material: PBMCs. This TCR derives from a woman between 40 and 50 years old in good health and CMV-seronegative. The J gene is TRBJ2-2, the V gene TRBV5-1, with 12 bases that match TRBD2. CDR3 loop: CASRQLAGGYVTGELFF. The CDR3 nucleotides read TGCGCCAGCAGACAACTAGCGGGGGGTTATGTCACCGGGGAGCTGTTTTTT.